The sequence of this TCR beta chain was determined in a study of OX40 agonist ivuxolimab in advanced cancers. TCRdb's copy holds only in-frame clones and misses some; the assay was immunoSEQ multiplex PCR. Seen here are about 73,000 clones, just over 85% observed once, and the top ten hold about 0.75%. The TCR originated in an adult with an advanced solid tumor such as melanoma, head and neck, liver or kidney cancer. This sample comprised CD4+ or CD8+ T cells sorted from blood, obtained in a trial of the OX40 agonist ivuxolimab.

CDR3 in amino acids: CASSLGGSGANVLTF. CDR3 nucleotide sequence: TGTGCCAGCAGTTTAGGTGGGTCTGGGGCCAACGTCCTGACTTTC. The J gene is TRBJ2-6, the V gene TRBV28, with D unresolved. Trimming removed 2 bases at V and 1 base at J, with 6 bases between. Germline CDR1 MDHEN, CDR2 SYDVKM. This CDR3 contains 15 residues.